These 10 T cell receptor beta chains originate from one sample sequenced in a study of T-cell reconstitution after alpha-beta-depleted transplantation in children. Construction of the TCRbeta library involved unique molecular identifiers. MiXCR, applied by TCRdb to the PCR reads, yields one record per CDR3 protein. The sample includes around 580,000 distinct CDR3 sequences, 25% to 30% of them seen just once. Sample: PBMCs, taken before TCRalphabeta/CD19-depleted stem cell transplant. These receptors were collected from a boy under two years old with Wiskott-Aldrich syndrome, due to receive a stem cell transplant.

This chain links TRBV5-1 with TRBJ2-5; tentative D call: TRBD2 (7 bases). Trimming took 0 bases from V and 8 from J, leaving 14 bases between them. The CDR3 loop spans 14 amino acids. CDR1 and CDR2 (germline): SGHRS, YFSETQ. The CDR3 here is CASSLGGGVPTQYF. The DNA of the CDR3 is TGCGCCAGCAGCTTGGGCGGGGGCGTTCCTACCCAGTACTTC.

This clonotype was detected only a few times. The V call is TRBV20-1, the J call TRBJ2-3; D is undetermined. The CDR3 runs 14 residues. The germline gives CDR1 DFQATT, CDR2 SNEGSKA (reference sequence). Trimming removed 5 bases from V and 0 bases from J, with 12 bases in between. For the CDR3, the DNA is TGCAGTGCTGCAAAAAGCTTTAGCACAGATACGCAGTATTTT. Translating gives CSAAKSFSTDTQYF.

This clonotype was picked up a small number of times. The chain is built from TRBV5-1 and TRBJ2-4, with 9 bases that match TRBD1. This CDR3 contains 14 residues. Germline V gene data show CDR1 as SGHRS and CDR2 as YFSETQ. The J segment lost 5 bases and the V segment lost 0 bases, leaving 0 bases of the junction unmatched. CDR3 DNA sequence: TGCGCCAGCAGCTTGGGACAGGGGGAAAACATTCAGTACTTC. As protein: CASSLGQGENIQYF.

V usage is TRBV5-1 and J usage is TRBJ2-1, with TRBD2 identical over 8 bases. V gave up 2 bases and J gave up 6 bases; unmatched junction bases: 7. CDR1 and CDR2 (germline): SGHRS, YFSETQ. This CDR3 contains 15 residues. The CDR3 DNA reads as TGCGCCAGCAGCTTCGGACTAGCAATCGGCAATGAGCAGTTCTTC. Translated: CASSFGLAIGNEQFF.

This clonotype was detected many times. The rearrangement uses TRBV29-1 and TRBJ2-1; D uncertain. V was trimmed by 1 base and J by 2 bases, leaving 6 bases between them. The CDR3 is 13 residues long. Germline V CDR1 and CDR2: SQVTM, ANQGSEA. CDR3 in DNA: TGCAGCGTTGAAGGGCGGACCTACAATGAGCAGTTCTTC. This gives the protein CSVEGRTYNEQFF.

This chain joins TRBV20-1 and TRBJ2-1; 11 nucleotides line up with TRBD2. Germline V gene lookup returns CDR1 DFQATT and CDR2 SNEGSKA (reference sequence). CDR3 size: 17 residues. After removal of 1 base from V and 6 bases from J, the junction contained 11 bases not matched to a gene. CDR3 amino acids: CSARAYGTSGLFNEQFF. The CDR3 nucleotides read TGCAGTGCTAGAGCCTACGGGACTAGCGGCCTTTTCAATGAGCAGTTCTTC.

This chain uses TRBV12-3 or TRBV12-4 with TRBJ2-4; possibly TRBD1 for D (6 bases). V was pared by 6 bases and J by 9 bases, with 12 bases between. This CDR3 is built from 12 residues. CDR3 DNA: TGTGCCAGCAGAACAGGGTTCGGCATTCAGTACTTC. The encoded protein is CASRTGFGIQYF.

In its sample, this clonotype was seen a few times. The V call is TRBV18, the J call TRBJ1-2, with 9 positions matching TRBD1. This CDR3 spans 16 amino acids. With V trimmed by 2 bases and J by 1 base, 5 bases remained unmatched. Germline V lookup: CDR1 KGHSH, CDR2 LQKENI. CDR3: CASSPFRDRVNYGYTF. The CDR3 bases are TGTGCCAGCTCACCATTCCGGGACAGGGTTAACTATGGCTACACCTTC. The complete variable domain, with remaining parts taken from reference TRBV18 and TRBJ1-2, reads NAGVMQNPRHLVRRRGQEARLRCSPMKGHSHVYWYRQLPEEGLKFMVYLQKENIIDESGMPKERFSAEFPKEGPSILRIQQVVRGDSAAYFCASSPFRDRVNYGYTFGSGTRLTVV.

Here the CDR3 reads CASSTLPLAGTQYF. The CDR3 coding sequence is TGTGCCAGCAGCACCCTCCCCTTAGCGGGTACGCAGTATTTT. V is TRBV6-1 and J is TRBJ2-3, with 7 positions matching TRBD2. Germline-derived CDR1 and CDR2 are MNHNS and SASEGT. V dropped 6 bases and J dropped 8; count of bases not matched to a gene: 11. The CDR3 runs to 14 residues.

The chain uses TRBV15 and TRBJ2-3; 8 positions agree with TRBD2. After removal of 0 bases from V and 2 bases from J, the junction contained 7 bases not matched to a gene. CDR1 and CDR2 from the germline V gene are LNHNV and YYDKDF (reference sequence). The CDR3 has 17 amino acids. CDR3 coding DNA: TGTGCCACCAGCAGAGATGATGGGCGGGAGGCCACAGATACGCAGTATTTT. It is translated as CATSRDDGREATDTQYF. Combining the CDR3 with reference TRBV15 and TRBJ2-3 gives the whole variable domain DAMVIQNPRYQVTQFGKPVTLSCSQTLNHNVMYWYQQKSSQAPKLLFHYYDKDFNNEADTPDNFQSRRPNTSFCFLDIRSPGLGDTAMYLCATSRDDGREATDTQYFGPGTRLTVL.